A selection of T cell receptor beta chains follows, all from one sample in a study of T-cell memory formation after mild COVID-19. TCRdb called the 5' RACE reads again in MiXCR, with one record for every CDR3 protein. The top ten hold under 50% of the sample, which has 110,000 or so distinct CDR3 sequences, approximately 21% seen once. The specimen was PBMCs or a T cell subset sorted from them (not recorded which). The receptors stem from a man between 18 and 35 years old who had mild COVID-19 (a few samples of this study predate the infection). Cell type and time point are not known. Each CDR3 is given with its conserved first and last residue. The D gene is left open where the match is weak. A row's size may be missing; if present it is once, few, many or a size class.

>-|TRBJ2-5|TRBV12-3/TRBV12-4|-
TGTGCCAGCGCTCCAATGACAGCGACTCAAGAGACCCAGTACTTC
CASAPMTATQETQYF
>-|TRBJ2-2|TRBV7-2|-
TGTGCCAGCCGACAGCGAGCCACCGGGGAGCTGTTTTTT
CASRQRATGELFF
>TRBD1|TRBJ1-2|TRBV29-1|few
TGCAGCGTCCCCAGGACAGGGGGTTATGGCTACACCTTC
CSVPRTGGYGYTF
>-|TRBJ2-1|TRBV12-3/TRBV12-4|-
TGTGCCAGCAGTCCTCTCGGGTGGACGCAGTTCTTC
CASSPLGWTQFF
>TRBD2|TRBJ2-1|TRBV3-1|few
TGTGCCAGCAGCCCCTTACTAGCGGGGGGATACAATGAGCAGTTCTTC
CASSPLLAGGYNEQFF
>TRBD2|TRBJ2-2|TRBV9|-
TGTGCCAGCAGCCTTCCCGGGGGGGACACCGGGGAGCTGTTTTTT
CASSLPGGDTGELFF
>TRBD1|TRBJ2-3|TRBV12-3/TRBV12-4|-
TGTGCCAGCAGTTTTAATACAGGGGGAGATACGCAGTATTTT
CASSFNTGGDTQYF
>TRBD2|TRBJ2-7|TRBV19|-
TGTGCCAGTAGTCTAGCGGGGACCTCCTACGAGCAGTACTTC
CASSLAGTSYEQYF
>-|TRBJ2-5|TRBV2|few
TGTGCCAGCAGGACTACAGACCTAGCAGGTCGAGAGACCCAGTACTTC
CASRTTDLAGRETQYF
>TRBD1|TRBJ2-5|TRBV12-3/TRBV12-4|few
TGTGCCAGCAGTTTGAGGGCGACAGGGCTCGAGACCCAGTACTTC
CASSLRATGLETQYF
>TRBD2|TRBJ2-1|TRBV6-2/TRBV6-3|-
TGTGCCAGCAATTTAATAGCGGGGGTCCTGGGGAATGAGCAGTTCTTC
CASNLIAGVLGNEQFF
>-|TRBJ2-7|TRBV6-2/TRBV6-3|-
TGTGCCAGCAGACGATCCTACGAGCAGTACTTC
CASRRSYEQYF
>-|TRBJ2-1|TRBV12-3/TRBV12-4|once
TGTGCCAGCGGAATGACGGCGGGGAATGAGCAGTTCTTC
CASGMTAGNEQFF
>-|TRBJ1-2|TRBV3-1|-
TGTGCCAGCAGCCCATCCCTAGGGGGGGCATATGGCTACACCTTC
CASSPSLGGAYGYTF
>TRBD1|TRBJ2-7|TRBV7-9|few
TGTGCCAGCAGCTCCTCGGGACAGGGCTCCTACGAGCAGTACTTC
CASSSSGQGSYEQYF
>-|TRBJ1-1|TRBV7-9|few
TGTGCCAGCGGTGGCGACACTGAAGCTTTCTTT
CASGGDTEAFF
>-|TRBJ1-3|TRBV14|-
TGTGCCAGCAGCCAAGCACAGCTCTCCGGAAACACCATATATTTT
CASSQAQLSGNTIYF
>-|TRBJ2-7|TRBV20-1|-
TGCAGTGCTAGAGGGGCAGCTTCGAGCTCCTACGAGCAGTACTTC
CSARGAASSSYEQYF
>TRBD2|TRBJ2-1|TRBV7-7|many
TGTGCTAGCAGTCGGGGGGGTCAGTTTGATGAGCAGTTCTTC
CASSRGGQFDEQFF
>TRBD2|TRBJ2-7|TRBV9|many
TGTGCCAGCTCGCCGGGGGGAGAGCAGTACTTC
CASSPGGEQYF
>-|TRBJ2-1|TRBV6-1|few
TGTGCCAGCAGTGAAGGGCAATACAATGAGCAGTTCTTC
CASSEGQYNEQFF
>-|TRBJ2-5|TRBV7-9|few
TGTGCCAGCAGCTCCAGCCCGGGGCACAACAGGAGAGTGTACCAAGAGACCCAGTACTTC
CASSSSPGHNRRVYQETQYF
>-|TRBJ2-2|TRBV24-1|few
TGTGCCACCAGTGATTTCGATGCCGGGGAGCTGTTTTTT
CATSDFDAGELFF
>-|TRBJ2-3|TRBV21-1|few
TGTGCCAGCAGCAACGGTGGGGGAGGAGATACGCAGTATTTT
CASSNGGGGDTQYF
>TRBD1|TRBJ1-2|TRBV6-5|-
TGTGCCAGCAGTTACTCGAAAACAGGGGGCCTTGGCTACACCTTC
CASSYSKTGGLGYTF
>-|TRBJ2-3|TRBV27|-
TGTGCCAGCAGTTCCCTGGAGGGTGGTGGCACAGATACGCAGTATTTT
CASSSLEGGGTDTQYF
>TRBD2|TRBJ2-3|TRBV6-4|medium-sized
TGTGCCAGCAGTGACTCGACTAGCGGGGGGGATACGCAGTATTTT
CASSDSTSGGDTQYF
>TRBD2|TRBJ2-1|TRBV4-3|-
TGCGCCAGCAGCCGCCTAGCGGGGAGAACGGGCTCCTACAATGAGCAGTTCTTC
CASSRLAGRTGSYNEQFF
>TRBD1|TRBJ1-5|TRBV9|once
TGTGCCAGCAGCGCAGGGACAGGTGGTCAGCCCCAGCATTTT
CASSAGTGGQPQHF
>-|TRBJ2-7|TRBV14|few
TGTGCCAGCAGCCAAGAGGCCTTCTACGAGCAGTACTTC
CASSQEAFYEQYF
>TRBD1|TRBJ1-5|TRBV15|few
TGTGCCACCGCCCAGGACAGGGGTCCCAATCAGCCCCAGCATTTT
CATAQDRGPNQPQHF
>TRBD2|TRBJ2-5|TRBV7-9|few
TGTGCCAGCAGCACCGCTAGCGGGGGGCACCAAGAGACCCAGTACTTC
CASSTASGGHQETQYF
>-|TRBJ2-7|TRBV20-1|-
TGCAGTGCTAGAGGGCCCCCTAGAAGGGGCGACTACGAGCAGTACTTC
CSARGPPRRGDYEQYF
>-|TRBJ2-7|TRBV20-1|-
TGCAGTGCTAGCCCCCGGGGGCTTTCTTCCGAGCAGTACTTC
CSASPRGLSSEQYF
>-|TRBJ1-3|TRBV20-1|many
TGCAGTGCCAGAGGGGACACTGACTCTGGAAACACCATATATTTT
CSARGDTDSGNTIYF
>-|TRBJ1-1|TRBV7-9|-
TGTGCCAGCAGCTTAGGGCGGGGGGGTGAAGCTTTCTTT
CASSLGRGGEAFF
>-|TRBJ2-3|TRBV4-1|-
TGCGCCAGCAGCCAAGAATGGGCAGATACGCAGTATTTT
CASSQEWADTQYF